Listed below are T cell receptor beta chains from one sample, sequenced in a study of immune cell composition in non-small cell lung cancer. The method was immunoSEQ multiplex PCR; TCRdb's version includes in-frame clones alone and lacks a portion of them. This sample yields roughly 6,600 clones, of which 60% to 75% are seen a single time; 4% to 5.5% belongs to the top ten. Material: lung tumor tissue. These receptors were obtained from a human donor with non-small cell lung cancer. Both conserved end residues are part of each CDR3. Each record gives: D gene, J gene, V gene, clone size, CDR3 DNA, CDR3 protein. D genes are given only for firm matches. Clone sizes are given selectively: once, few, many, or a class where the clone is expanded.

d_call: TRBD1
j_call: TRBJ2-2
v_call: TRBV5-6
clone_size: .
cdr3_nt: TGTGCCAGCAGCTTCGGGACAGGGTTGAACACCGGGGAGCTGTTTTTT
cdr3_aa: CASSFGTGLNTGELFF

d_call: .
j_call: TRBJ1-5
v_call: TRBV4-2
clone_size: few
cdr3_nt: TGTGCCAGCAGCCAAGACCCCGGGGTCCATCAGCCCCAGCATTTT
cdr3_aa: CASSQDPGVHQPQHF

d_call: TRBD1
j_call: TRBJ1-4
v_call: TRBV19
clone_size: .
cdr3_nt: TGTGCCAGTAGTGTCAGGACCGGGACAGGTGGTGAAAAACTGTTTTTT
cdr3_aa: CASSVRTGTGGEKLFF

d_call: TRBD1
j_call: TRBJ1-1
v_call: TRBV25-1
clone_size: .
cdr3_nt: TGTGCCAGCTGGACAGGGGACATGAACACTGAAGCTTTCTTT
cdr3_aa: CASWTGDMNTEAFF

d_call: .
j_call: TRBJ1-5
v_call: TRBV15
clone_size: few
cdr3_nt: TGTGCCACCAGCAGCCATCGACAGTCGACAAGGAATCAGCCCCAGCATTTT
cdr3_aa: CATSSHRQSTRNQPQHF

d_call: TRBD1
j_call: TRBJ1-5
v_call: TRBV10-3
clone_size: .
cdr3_nt: TGTGCCATCGGGACAGGAGATAGCAATCAGCCCCAGCATTTT
cdr3_aa: CAIGTGDSNQPQHF

d_call: TRBD1
j_call: TRBJ2-7
v_call: TRBV7-2
clone_size: few
cdr3_nt: TGTGCCAGCAGCACCCGGGACAGGGCTTACGAGCAGTACTTC
cdr3_aa: CASSTRDRAYEQYF

d_call: TRBD1
j_call: TRBJ1-3
v_call: TRBV30
clone_size: once
cdr3_nt: TGTGCCTGGAGGCCCACGGACAGGGGCGCACAAAACACCATATATTTT
cdr3_aa: CAWRPTDRGAQNTIYF

d_call: .
j_call: TRBJ1-2
v_call: TRBV25-1
clone_size: .
cdr3_nt: TGTGCCAGCAGTGAATCTGCAGGGTTGTACTATGGCTACACCTTC
cdr3_aa: CASSESAGLYYGYTF

d_call: TRBD1
j_call: TRBJ2-7
v_call: TRBV7-9
clone_size: .
cdr3_nt: TGTGCCAGCAGCTACGGGGACAGGGGGTTCTACGAGCAGTACTTC
cdr3_aa: CASSYGDRGFYEQYF

d_call: .
j_call: TRBJ2-1
v_call: TRBV7-8
clone_size: .
cdr3_nt: TGTGCCAGCAGCCACAGGGTTAAGTTGGATGAGCAGTTCTTC
cdr3_aa: CASSHRVKLDEQFF

d_call: .
j_call: TRBJ2-2
v_call: TRBV6-4
clone_size: few
cdr3_nt: TGTGCCAGCACTCACACCGGGGAGCTGTTTTTT
cdr3_aa: CASTHTGELFF

d_call: TRBD1
j_call: TRBJ1-4
v_call: TRBV6-5
clone_size: .
cdr3_nt: TGTGCCAGCAGTTACACGACAGGGACGGATGAAAAACTGTTTTTT
cdr3_aa: CASSYTTGTDEKLFF

d_call: .
j_call: TRBJ1-2
v_call: TRBV21-1
clone_size: few
cdr3_nt: TGTGCCAGCGCACACAGGGTCGATGGCTACACCTTC
cdr3_aa: CASAHRVDGYTF

d_call: .
j_call: TRBJ2-2
v_call: TRBV7-2
clone_size: .
cdr3_nt: TGTGCCAGCAGCTCGAGGAACACCGGGGAGCTGTTTTTT
cdr3_aa: CASSSRNTGELFF

d_call: TRBD1
j_call: TRBJ2-4
v_call: TRBV28
clone_size: few
cdr3_nt: TGTGCCAGCAGTTCACTAAAAACCGGACAGGGGAGCATTCAGTACTTC
cdr3_aa: CASSSLKTGQGSIQYF

d_call: TRBD1
j_call: TRBJ1-2
v_call: TRBV6-1
clone_size: .
cdr3_nt: TGTGCCAGCAGTGAAGCGAACAGGGGGGGCTATGGCTACACCTTC
cdr3_aa: CASSEANRGGYGYTF

d_call: .
j_call: TRBJ2-5
v_call: TRBV5-1
clone_size: .
cdr3_nt: TGCGCCAGCAGCTTAGCTGGGCGGGGGCCAGAGACCCAGTACTTC
cdr3_aa: CASSLAGRGPETQYF

d_call: TRBD2
j_call: TRBJ2-1
v_call: TRBV2
clone_size: .
cdr3_nt: TGTGCCAGGGGCAGCGGGGACCACAATGAGCAGTTCTTC
cdr3_aa: CARGSGDHNEQFF

d_call: .
j_call: TRBJ1-1
v_call: TRBV6-4
clone_size: .
cdr3_nt: TGTGCCAGCAGTGTTAGGGTAGGGGACACTGAAGCTTTCTTT
cdr3_aa: CASSVRVGDTEAFF

d_call: .
j_call: TRBJ2-7
v_call: TRBV15
clone_size: .
cdr3_nt: TGTGCCACCAGCAGAGATCCCTACGGGAGTGCCTACGAGCAGTACTTC
cdr3_aa: CATSRDPYGSAYEQYF

d_call: .
j_call: TRBJ1-1
v_call: TRBV28
clone_size: .
cdr3_nt: TGTGCCAGCAGCAGGACAGACAACACTGAAGCTTTCTTT
cdr3_aa: CASSRTDNTEAFF

d_call: TRBD1
j_call: TRBJ1-1
v_call: TRBV2
clone_size: .
cdr3_nt: TGTGCCAGCAGTTCCCAGGGGGCAAGAAGACTGGCCACTGAAGCTTTCTTT
cdr3_aa: CASSSQGARRLATEAFF

d_call: TRBD2
j_call: TRBJ2-1
v_call: TRBV5-4
clone_size: .
cdr3_nt: TGTGCCAGCAGCGCGGGGGGTCAGGGTTACAATGAGCAGTTCTTC
cdr3_aa: CASSAGGQGYNEQFF

d_call: .
j_call: TRBJ2-3
v_call: TRBV11-2
clone_size: .
cdr3_nt: TGTGCCAGCAGCCCCCAGCCCTTCCTTGCGGGGTCACGCACAGATACGCAGTATTTT
cdr3_aa: CASSPQPFLAGSRTDTQYF

d_call: .
j_call: TRBJ2-1
v_call: TRBV2
clone_size: .
cdr3_nt: TGTGCCAGCAGTGTTAGCCCTACCTACAATGAGCAGTTCTTC
cdr3_aa: CASSVSPTYNEQFF

d_call: .
j_call: TRBJ2-7
v_call: TRBV11-1
clone_size: .
cdr3_nt: TGTGCCAGCAGTTCCACTAGCTTCTACGAGCAGTACTTC
cdr3_aa: CASSSTSFYEQYF

d_call: TRBD1
j_call: TRBJ2-7
v_call: TRBV29-1
clone_size: .
cdr3_nt: TGCAGCGTTGATCGGACAGGGGGATCCGAGCAGTACTTC
cdr3_aa: CSVDRTGGSEQYF

d_call: .
j_call: TRBJ2-6
v_call: TRBV5-1
clone_size: .
cdr3_nt: TGCGCCAGCAGCTTGGGGCAGGGTTTCTCTGGGGCCAACGTCCTGACTTTC
cdr3_aa: CASSLGQGFSGANVLTF

d_call: TRBD2
j_call: TRBJ2-3
v_call: TRBV7-2
clone_size: .
cdr3_nt: TGTGCCAGCAGCTTCTCTAGCGGGTCTAGCACAGATACGCAGTATTTT
cdr3_aa: CASSFSSGSSTDTQYF

d_call: TRBD2
j_call: TRBJ2-5
v_call: TRBV7-2
clone_size: .
cdr3_nt: TGTGCCAGCAGCTTAGCCCAATCTAGCGGGGGACAAGAGACCCAGTACTTC
cdr3_aa: CASSLAQSSGGQETQYF

d_call: TRBD2
j_call: TRBJ2-1
v_call: TRBV29-1
clone_size: .
cdr3_nt: TGCAGCGCCCTACTAGCGGTGGGCGGGGGTGAGCAGTTCTTC
cdr3_aa: CSALLAVGGGEQFF

d_call: TRBD2
j_call: TRBJ2-7
v_call: TRBV5-1
clone_size: .
cdr3_nt: TGCGCCAGCAGCTTTGCGGGAGAACCTGGAGAGCAGTACTTC
cdr3_aa: CASSFAGEPGEQYF

d_call: .
j_call: TRBJ2-3
v_call: TRBV18
clone_size: .
cdr3_nt: TGTGCCAGCTCACCTGGTCGGGACACAGATACGCAGTATTTT
cdr3_aa: CASSPGRDTDTQYF

d_call: TRBD1
j_call: TRBJ1-6
v_call: TRBV6-5
clone_size: .
cdr3_nt: TGTGCCAGCAGGATTACAGGGGATTCACCCCTCCACTTT
cdr3_aa: CASRITGDSPLHF

d_call: TRBD1
j_call: TRBJ2-7
v_call: TRBV5-1
clone_size: .
cdr3_nt: TGCGCCAGCAGCCCCGGCACGGGACAGGGGGCCGAGCAGTACTTC
cdr3_aa: CASSPGTGQGAEQYF

d_call: .
j_call: TRBJ1-6
v_call: TRBV10-3
clone_size: .
cdr3_nt: TGTGCCATCCGGACAGCAAATTCACCCCTCCACTTT
cdr3_aa: CAIRTANSPLHF

d_call: .
j_call: TRBJ1-5
v_call: TRBV19
clone_size: .
cdr3_nt: TGTGCCAGTAGTAGTGGGGCCCTCCGTCAGCCCCAGCATTTT
cdr3_aa: CASSSGALRQPQHF